The 11 T cell receptor beta chains listed next were all sequenced from one sample in a study of blood T cell repertoires in COVID-19. The assay was immunoSEQ multiplex PCR, and TCRdb's table has in-frame clones only and misses some. Seen here are under 200,000 clones, over 80% observed once, and the top ten hold 13%. The sample taken for sequencing was PBMCs or T cells enriched from blood (not recorded which). The receptors were gathered from a woman aged 60-75 years who had recovered from COVID-19.

This clone was seen only once. This chain connects TRBV1 to TRBJ1-4; no DNA check was done on the table's D call, TRBD1. TRBV1 is listed as a pseudogene. The CDR3 totals 16 residues. The CDR3 DNA reads as TGCACCAGCAGCCAAGGTCCTGGACAGGGGAATGAAAAACTGTTTTTT. It encodes CTSSQGPGQGNEKLFF.

The chain is built from TRBV7-9 and TRBJ2-7, with 7 bases aligning to TRBD1. The CDR3 contains 17 residues. Germline V gene lookup returns CDR1 SEHNR and CDR2 FQNEAQ (reference sequence). V was pared by 0 bases and J by 5 bases, with 13 bases of the junction left unmatched. CDR3 DNA: TGTGCCAGCAGCTTAGCTCTCGGGACAGTGCCGGTGGACGAGCAGTACTTC. Protein: CASSLALGTVPVDEQYF.

The J gene is TRBJ1-6, the V gene TRBV27; 9 bases match TRBD1. V shed 3 bases, J shed 5 bases, and the junction held 2 bases outside the gene matches. CDR3 size: 15 residues. Germline CDR1 MNHEY, CDR2 SMNVEV (reference sequence). In DNA, the CDR3 is TGTGCCAGCAGTTTCAGGGACAGGGATAATTCACCCCTCCACTTT. It codes for CASSFRDRDNSPLHF.

The rearrangement links TRBV5-4 to TRBJ1-2; D not certain. The CDR3 extends over 15 amino acids. Trimming removed 1 base from V and 2 bases from J, with 12 bases in between. CDR1 is SGHNT, CDR2 YYREEE, per germline (reference sequence). As DNA, the CDR3 is TGTGCCAGCAGCTTGCGAGCCGGGATGAACTATGGCTACACCTTC. Translating gives CASSLRAGMNYGYTF.

This chain uses TRBV2 with TRBJ2-2; D is uncertain. Germline-derived CDR1 and CDR2 are SNHLY and FYNNEI. Trimming took off 1 base at V and 6 bases at J, with 6 bases between the two ends. The CDR3 extends over 13 amino acids. The CDR3 region has the DNA TGTGCCAGCAGTGAAGAGAGGTCCGGGGAGCTGTTTTTT. This codes for CASSEERSGELFF. Complete variable domain (other parts from reference TRBV2 and TRBJ2-2): EPEVTQTPSHQVTQMGQEVILRCVPISNHLYFYWYRQILGQKVEFLVSFYNNEISEKSEIFDDQFSVERPDGSNFTLKIRSTKLEDSAMYFCASSEERSGELFFGEGSRLTVL.

In DNA, the CDR3 is TGCGCCAGCAGCGGGGGACAGTATAATGAAAAACTGTTTTTT. Amino acid sequence: CASSGGQYNEKLFF. The chain carries TRBV5-1 and TRBJ1-4, with TRBD1 matching 7 bases. Germline-derived CDR1 and CDR2 are SGHRS and YFSETQ. Trimming removed 4 bases from V and 4 bases from J; junction bases left unmatched: 4. The CDR3 is 14 amino acids.

V usage is TRBV27 and J usage is TRBJ2-7; the D gene is possibly TRBD2 (5 bases). CDR3 length: 16 residues. Germline loops: CDR1 MNHEY, CDR2 SMNVEV (reference sequence). The V end lost 6 bases, the J end lost 4 bases, and 22 bases lay between the germline ends. The CDR3 sequence: CASSRHGETRLYEQYF. DNA of the CDR3: TGTGCCAGCAGCCGACATGGGGAGACCCGGCTATACGAGCAGTACTTC.

The chain employs TRBV5-1 and TRBJ2-1; possibly TRBD1 for D (6 bases). V gave up 4 bases and J gave up 8 bases, with 16 bases separating them. CDR1 SGHRS and CDR2 YFSETQ come from the germline V gene. CDR3 length equals 14 residues. In DNA form, the CDR3 reads TGCGCCAGCAGCGGGGGCCTCAATGGCCATGAGCAGTTCTTC. This encodes CASSGGLNGHEQFF.

CDR3 bases: TGTGCCAGCAGTGAACTGGCAGGGCGAAACACCATATATTTT. Translation: CASSELAGRNTIYF. The V gene is TRBV6-1, the J gene TRBJ1-3; maybe TRBD1 (5 bases). The CDR3 has 14 amino acids. Trimming removed 2 bases from V and 5 bases from J, with 10 bases in between. From germline, CDR1 is MNHNS and CDR2 SASEGT.

The chain is built from TRBV27 and TRBJ2-1; maybe TRBD1 (5 bases). This CDR3 is built from 13 residues. The germline V gene encodes CDR1 MNHEY and CDR2 SMNVEV (reference sequence). The V gene lost 6 bases and the J gene lost 5 bases, with 11 bases spanning the gap. DNA of the CDR3: TGTGCCAGCAGCCCCCAAGGGGACAATGAGCAGTTCTTC. Translated, it gives CASSPQGDNEQFF.

The chain is built from TRBV7-9 and TRBJ2-2, with D hard to call. There are 11 residues in the CDR3. Germline V gene data show CDR1 as SEHNR and CDR2 as FQNEAQ (reference sequence). Deletions cut 6 bases from V and 9 bases from J, with 8 bases between. The CDR3 loop reads CASSSDRELFF. The CDR3 DNA reads as TGTGCCAGCAGTTCAGATCGGGAGCTGTTTTTT.